The entry that follows covers one T cell receptor (beta chain) sequence. CDR1 and CDR2 (germline): SGHTA, FQGTGA. This CDR3 comprises 15 residues. Trimming removed 3 bases from V and 1 base from J; junction bases left unmatched: 1. This entry comes from a study of blood T cell repertoires in COVID-19. As for the study in general: Researchers got acute and convalescent COVID-19 samples from the United States, Italy and Spain. Sources were T cells, B-cell-depleted T cells, or PBMCs; the material itself was cDNA or gDNA.

Seattle-derived patients entered the study during active infection and were followed longitudinally. Study processing details: Amplification with reference gene primers provided the estimates of nucleated cell counts. Data came from immunoSEQ multiplex PCR; TCRdb stores just in-frame clones and leaves some out. That table gives V, J and clone size, and the DNA gave D and trimming. The table includes over 150,000 clones, roughly 94% detected once. This sequence was found in a man younger than 40 with COVID-19, enrolled during active disease. The source material was peripheral blood. V is TRBV7-3 and J is TRBJ2-2; 8 nucleotides align to TRBD2. The CDR3 DNA reads as TGTGCCAGCAGCTTTGCGGGGGGGAACACCGGGGAGCTGTTTTTT. This sequence encodes CASSFAGGNTGELFF.